This paragraph reports one TCR beta chain. Its matching antigen is unknown. Profiling relied on immunoSEQ multiplex PCR, and the TCRdb table lists in-frame clones only, not all of them. Altogether about 82,000 clones are present, around 90% being singletons, with the ten largest covering around 5%. The record originates from a study of T cell responses to AZD1222 COVID-19 vaccine. Study observations and caveats: Per reports, nearly half of all spike-specific TCRs target regions that are unmutated in variants. CD4 TCRs linked to vaccination spanned spike, dominating at 160-218 and 743-854. Spike-specific TCR breadth and depth both grew after two AZD1222 doses. Mostly white British, mostly female donors; authors suggested clonal diversity may be underestimated.

The V gene's germline CDR1 is SGHAT and CDR2 FQNNGV. J gave up 8 bases and V 5 bases, and 6 bases lay outside the gene matches. This CDR3 has 15 amino acids. The starting material was peripheral blood, obtained on day 0 of AZD1222 vaccination. This clonotype was obtained from an adult in good health. V usage is TRBV11-2 and J usage is TRBJ1-6, with TRBD1 matching over 10 bases. In nucleotides, the CDR3 is TGTGCCAGCAGCCGAGGGACAGGGGTGTATTCACCCCTCCACTTT. This gives the protein CASSRGTGVYSPLHF.